Listed below are T cell receptor beta chains from one sample, sequenced in a study of tumor-infiltrating lymphocytes in primary liver carcinoma. One entry per CDR3 protein, called by TCRdb with MiXCR from the multiplex PCR reads. Found here are 90,000 to 150,000 distinct CDR3 sequences, around two thirds of them singletons; the top ten hold approximately 9.7%. The material sequenced was liver tumor tissue from sampling region 1. These TCRs come from a woman aged 60-75 years with primary liver carcinoma and hepatitis B virus infection. Each CDR3 is given with its conserved first and last residue. A D gene is named only where the DNA matches it firmly. Clone sizes are given selectively: once, few, many, or a class where the clone is expanded.

clone size,D gene,J gene,V gene,CDR3 DNA,CDR3 protein
many,NA,TRBJ2-2,TRBV11-2,TGTGCCAGCAGCTTTTGGACTTACGCGAACACCGGGGAGCTGTTTTTT,CASSFWTYANTGELFF
NA,NA,TRBJ2-3,TRBV12-3/TRBV12-4,TGTGCCAACAGTTTCTTCCTCGCGGGCGGCCAGGAGGGCGATACGCAGTATTTT,CANSFFLAGGQEGDTQYF
once,NA,TRBJ2-5,TRBV11-2,TGTGCCAGCAGCCTGGTGGAGATCCAGTACTTC,CASSLVEIQYF
many,NA,TRBJ2-7,TRBV13,TGTGCCAGCAGCTTGAGCGAGAGCTCCTACGAGCAGTACTTC,CASSLSESSYEQYF
NA,NA,TRBJ2-1,TRBV11-2,TGTGCCAGCAGCTTCGCAGCGGGCCAGCCATACAATGAGCAGTTCTTC,CASSFAAGQPYNEQFF
NA,TRBD1,TRBJ1-2,TRBV7-9,TGTGCCATCATCTTATCCGCGACAGGGGAGGATGGCTACACCTTC,CAIILSATGEDGYTF
once,NA,TRBJ2-1,TRBV11-3,TGTGTCAGGAGCCGGCAGAATGGGGTAGAGCCGCAGTTCTTC,CVRSRQNGVEPQFF
NA,NA,TRBJ2-7,TRBV5-6,TGTGCCAGCAGCTCCCGGGTAGCTGGCTCCTACGAGCAGTACTTC,CASSSRVAGSYEQYF
NA,NA,TRBJ2-7,TRBV4-1,TGCGCCAGCAGACAAGAACGTCGGGACTACGAGCAGTACTTC,CASRQERRDYEQYF
NA,TRBD2,TRBJ2-7,TRBV6-1,TGTGCCAGCAGTGAAGTTAGCGGGAACTCCTACGAGCAGTACTTC,CASSEVSGNSYEQYF
NA,TRBD2,TRBJ2-3,TRBV11-2,TGTGTCAGCAACCCTGGACTAGCGGGCCCAGATACGCAATATTTT,CVSNPGLAGPDTQYF
NA,NA,TRBJ2-2,TRBV5-1,TGCGCCAGCACCCCGGGGAACACCGGGGAGCTGTTTTTT,CASTPGNTGELFF
NA,NA,TRBJ2-6,TRBV11-1,TGTGCCAGCAGCGCCCTCGGGCTCAGCTCTGGGGCCAAGGTCCTGACTTTC,CASSALGLSSGAKVLTF